Following are 13 T cell receptor beta chains from one sample sequenced in a study of T cell responses to AZD1222 COVID-19 vaccine. Sequencing was performed with immunoSEQ multiplex PCR; in TCRdb, only in-frame clones are kept and a portion is missing. The sample lists approximately 120,000 clones; approximately 90% were seen once. Source: peripheral blood, taken on day 0 of MenACWY control vaccination. The receptor set was obtained from an adult in good health.

This clone was seen a few times. The chain uses TRBV4-2 and TRBJ2-2, with a tentative D call TRBD2 (6 bases). V shed 1 base and J shed 2 bases, with 14 bases lying between them. This CDR3 spans 17 amino acids. In germline, CDR1 is LGHNA, CDR2 YNFKEQ. This CDR3 is CASSQVGREANTGELFF. The CDR3 DNA reads as TGTGCCAGCAGCCAAGTAGGGCGGGAAGCAAACACCGGGGAGCTGTTTTTT.

This clone was recorded once. The chain joins TRBV30 to TRBJ2-7; 7 bases line up with TRBD2. Looked up from germline, CDR1 is GTSNPN and CDR2 is SVGIG (reference sequence). The J segment lost 1 base and the V segment lost 4 bases, leaving 19 bases of the junction unmatched. CDR3 length equals 18 residues. Here the CDR3 reads CAWTQFGGFSGDSYEQYF. The CDR3 nucleotides read TGTGCCTGGACCCAATTCGGGGGGTTCAGCGGGGATTCCTACGAGCAGTACTTC.

The rearrangement links TRBV7-8 to TRBJ2-3; D might be TRBD2 (5 bases). Germline V gene lookup returns CDR1 SGHVS and CDR2 FQNEAQ. Trimming pared 5 bases from V and 0 bases from J, leaving 15 bases between. The CDR3 contains 16 residues. The CDR3 nucleotides read TGTGCCAGCAGCCCACAAGGACTGTCTAGCACAGATACGCAGTATTTT. It translates to CASSPQGLSSTDTQYF.

V and J are TRBV11-3 and TRBJ2-2; D gene ambiguous. Trimming shortened V by 5 bases and J by 1 base, and 8 bases separated the two germline ends. CDR1 and CDR2 (germline): SGHNT, YENEEA. The CDR3 spans 14 residues. The CDR3: CASSARQNTGELFF. The CDR3 region has the DNA TGTGCCAGCAGCGCCCGACAGAACACCGGGGAGCTGTTTTTT.

V usage is TRBV6-2 or TRBV6-3 and J usage is TRBJ2-7, with 12 bases lining up with TRBD2. Trimming cost V 5 bases and J 0 bases; bases outside gene matches: 8. This CDR3 comprises 17 residues. Germline V CDR1 and CDR2: MNHEY, SVGEGT. As DNA, the CDR3 is TGTGCCAGCAGTCCGATCCCTAGCGGGAGGGCCTCCTACGAGCAGTACTTC. It specifies CASSPIPSGRASYEQYF.

This clone was seen only a few times. The chain couples TRBV11-1 to TRBJ1-1; D is unclear. The ends were cut back, 5 bases at V and 1 base at J, with 11 bases in the middle. Germline-derived CDR1 and CDR2 are SGHAT and FQDESV (reference sequence). This CDR3 is 14 amino acids long. CDR3 region: CASSIRTANTEAFF. CDR3 coding DNA: TGTGCCAGCAGCATAAGGACGGCGAACACTGAAGCTTTCTTT.

This chain uses TRBV6-5 with TRBJ2-4; 10 positions agree with TRBD1. Germline-derived CDR1 and CDR2 are MNHEY and SVGAGI. The CDR3 loop spans 15 amino acids. Trimming at V came to 9 bases and at J to 5 bases, leaving 10 bases not matched to a gene. CDR3: CASMTGGAGENIQYF. The CDR3 nucleotides are TGTGCCAGTATGACAGGGGGCGCGGGCGAAAACATTCAGTACTTC.

The genes are TRBV27 and TRBJ1-5; D is perhaps TRBD1 (5 bases). There are 15 residues in the CDR3. The V end was cut by 5 bases, the J end by 7 bases, with 18 bases between. Per the germline V gene, CDR1 is MNHEY and CDR2 is SMNVEV (reference sequence). CDR3 in amino acids: CASSLGGVGVQPQHF. The CDR3 nucleotides read TGTGCCAGCAGTCTCGGGGGTGTCGGGGTGCAGCCCCAGCATTTT.

J is TRBJ1-1 and V is TRBV5-1; 11 bases map to TRBD1. After removal of 4 bases from V and 5 bases from J, the junction contained 7 bases not matched to a gene. There are 15 residues in the CDR3. Germline assignment: CDR1 SGHRS and CDR2 YFSETQ. The CDR3: CASSNGQGAWTEAFF. DNA for the CDR3: TGCGCCAGCAGCAACGGACAGGGGGCCTGGACTGAAGCTTTCTTT.

This clone was detected only once. The CDR3 loop reads CATSSEGQSYEQYF. CDR3 coding DNA: TGTGCCACCAGCAGCGAGGGACAGAGCTACGAGCAGTACTTC. The chain joins TRBV15 to TRBJ2-7, with TRBD1 matching 7 bases. J was trimmed by 3 bases and V by 3 bases; bases with no gene match: 5. In germline, CDR1 is LNHNV, CDR2 YYDKDF (reference sequence). The CDR3 covers 14 residues.

The V gene is TRBV27, the J gene TRBJ2-1; D uncertain. The germline CDR1 and CDR2 sequences are MNHEY and SMNVEV (reference sequence). This CDR3 contains 12 residues. V was clipped by 5 bases and J by 4 bases, with 6 bases between them. In DNA, the CDR3 is TGTGCCAGCAGTGCCACGTACAATGAGCAGTTCTTC. Translation gives CASSATYNEQFF.

This sequence joins TRBV12-3 or TRBV12-4 and TRBJ2-7; possibly TRBD1 for D (5 bases). The CDR3 has 13 amino acids. V shed 6 bases and J shed 5 bases, with 14 bases lying between them. This CDR3 reads CASRTGHHDEQYF. In DNA form, the CDR3 reads TGTGCCAGCAGAACAGGTCACCACGACGAGCAGTACTTC.

The chain joins TRBV10-3 to TRBJ1-5; D is ambiguous. Germline V gene sequence: CDR1 ENHRY, CDR2 SYGVKD. The CDR3 is 15 residues long. Trimming shortened V by 4 bases and J by 2 bases, and 12 bases separated the two germline ends. CDR3 residues: CAISAGRVGNQPQHF. CDR3 bases: TGTGCCATCAGTGCGGGGAGAGTCGGCAATCAGCCCCAGCATTTT.